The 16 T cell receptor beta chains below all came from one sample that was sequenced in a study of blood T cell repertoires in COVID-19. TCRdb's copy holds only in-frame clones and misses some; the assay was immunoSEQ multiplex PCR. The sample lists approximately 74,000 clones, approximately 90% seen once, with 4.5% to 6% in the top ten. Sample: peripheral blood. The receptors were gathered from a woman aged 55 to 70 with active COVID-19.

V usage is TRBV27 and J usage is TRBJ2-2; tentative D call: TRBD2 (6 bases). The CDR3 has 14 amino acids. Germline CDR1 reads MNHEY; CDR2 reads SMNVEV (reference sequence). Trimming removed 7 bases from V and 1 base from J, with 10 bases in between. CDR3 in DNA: TGTGCCAGCACCGGAGGGCGGAACACCGGGGAGCTGTTTTTT. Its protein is CASTGGRNTGELFF.

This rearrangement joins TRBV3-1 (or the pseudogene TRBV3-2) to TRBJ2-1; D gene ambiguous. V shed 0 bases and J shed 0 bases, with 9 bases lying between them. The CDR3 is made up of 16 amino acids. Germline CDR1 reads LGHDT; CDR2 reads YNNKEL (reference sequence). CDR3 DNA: TGTGCCAGCAGCCAAGATCCGGTGAGCTCCTACAATGAGCAGTTCTTC. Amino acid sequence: CASSQDPVSSYNEQFF.

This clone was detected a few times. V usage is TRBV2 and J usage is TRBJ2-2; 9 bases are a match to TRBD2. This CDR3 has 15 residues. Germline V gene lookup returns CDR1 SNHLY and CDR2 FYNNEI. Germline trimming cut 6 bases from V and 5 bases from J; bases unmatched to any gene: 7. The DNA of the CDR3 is TGTGCCAGCAGCCCGCTAGCGGGAATTACCGGGGAGCTGTTTTTT. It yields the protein CASSPLAGITGELFF.

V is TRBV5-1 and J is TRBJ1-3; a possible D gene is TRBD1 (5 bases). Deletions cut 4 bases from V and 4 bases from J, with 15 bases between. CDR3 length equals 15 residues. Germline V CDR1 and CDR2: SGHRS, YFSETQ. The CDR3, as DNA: TGCGCCAGCAGCCCCGGGGACTCGGGGGGAAACACCATATATTTT. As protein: CASSPGDSGGNTIYF. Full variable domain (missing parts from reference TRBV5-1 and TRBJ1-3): KAGVTQTPRYLIKTRGQQVTLSCSPISGHRSVSWYQQTPGQGLQFLFEYFSETQRNKGNFPGRFSGRQFSNSRSEMNVSTLELGDSALYLCASSPGDSGGNTIYFGEGSWLTVV.

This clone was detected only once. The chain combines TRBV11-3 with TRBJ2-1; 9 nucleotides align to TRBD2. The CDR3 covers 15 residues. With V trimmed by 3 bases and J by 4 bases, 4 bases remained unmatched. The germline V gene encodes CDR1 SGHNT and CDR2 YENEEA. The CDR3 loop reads CASSFRAGGYNEQFF. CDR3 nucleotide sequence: TGTGCCAGCAGCTTCCGGGCGGGAGGGTACAATGAGCAGTTCTTC.

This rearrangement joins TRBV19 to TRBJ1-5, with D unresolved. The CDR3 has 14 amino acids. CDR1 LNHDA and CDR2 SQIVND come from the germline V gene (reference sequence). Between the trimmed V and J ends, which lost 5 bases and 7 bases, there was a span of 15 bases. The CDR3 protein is CASSVEGRRQPQHF. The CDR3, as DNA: TGTGCCAGTAGTGTGGAGGGCAGGAGGCAGCCCCAGCATTTT. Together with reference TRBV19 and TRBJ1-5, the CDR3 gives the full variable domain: DGGITQSPKYLFRKEGQNVTLSCEQNLNHDAMYWYRQDPGQGLRLIYYSQIVNDFQKGDIAEGYSVSREKKESFPLTVTSAQKNPTAFYLCASSVEGRRQPQHFGDGTRLSIL.

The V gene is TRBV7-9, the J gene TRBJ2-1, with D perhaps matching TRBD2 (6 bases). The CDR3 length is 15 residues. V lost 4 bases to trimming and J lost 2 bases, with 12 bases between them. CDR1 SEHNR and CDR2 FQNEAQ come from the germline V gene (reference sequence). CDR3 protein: CASSYGRGAYNEQFF. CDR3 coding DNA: TGTGCCAGCAGCTACGGGCGGGGCGCCTACAATGAGCAGTTCTTC.

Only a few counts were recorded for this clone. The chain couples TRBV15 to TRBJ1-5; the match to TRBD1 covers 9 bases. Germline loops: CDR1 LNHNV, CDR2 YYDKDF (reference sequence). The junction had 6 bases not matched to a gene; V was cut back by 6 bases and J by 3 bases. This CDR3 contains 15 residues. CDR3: CATSLTGGDNQPQHF. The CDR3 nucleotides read TGTGCCACCAGTCTGACAGGGGGAGACAATCAGCCCCAGCATTTT.

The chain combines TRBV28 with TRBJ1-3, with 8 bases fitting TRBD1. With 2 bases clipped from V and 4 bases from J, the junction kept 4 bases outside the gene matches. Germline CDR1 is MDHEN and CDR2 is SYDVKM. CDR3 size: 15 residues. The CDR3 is CASSLQGASGNTIYF. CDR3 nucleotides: TGTGCCAGCAGTTTACAGGGGGCGTCGGGAAACACCATATATTTT.

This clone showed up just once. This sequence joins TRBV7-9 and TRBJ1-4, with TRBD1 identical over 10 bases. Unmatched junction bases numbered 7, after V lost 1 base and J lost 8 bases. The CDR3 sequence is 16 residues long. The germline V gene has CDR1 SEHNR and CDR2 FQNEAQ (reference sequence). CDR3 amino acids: CASSLGGTGESEKLFF. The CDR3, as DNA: TGTGCCAGCAGCTTAGGCGGGACAGGGGAAAGCGAAAAACTGTTTTTT.

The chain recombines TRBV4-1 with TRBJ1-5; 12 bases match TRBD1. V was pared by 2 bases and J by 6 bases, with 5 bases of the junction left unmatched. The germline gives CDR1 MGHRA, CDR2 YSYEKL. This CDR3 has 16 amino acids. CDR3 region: CASSQTGTGGGQPQHF. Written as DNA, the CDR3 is TGCGCCAGCAGCCAAACCGGGACAGGGGGCGGTCAGCCCCAGCATTTT.

The CDR3 here is CASSFGRHYGYTF. CDR3 nucleotides: TGTGCCAGCAGTTTCGGCAGGCACTATGGCTACACCTTC. The chain combines TRBV28 with TRBJ1-2; no reliable D call. The V gene lost 3 bases and the J gene lost 3 bases, with 8 bases spanning the gap. The CDR3 runs to 13 residues. Germline lookup yields CDR1 MDHEN and CDR2 SYDVKM.

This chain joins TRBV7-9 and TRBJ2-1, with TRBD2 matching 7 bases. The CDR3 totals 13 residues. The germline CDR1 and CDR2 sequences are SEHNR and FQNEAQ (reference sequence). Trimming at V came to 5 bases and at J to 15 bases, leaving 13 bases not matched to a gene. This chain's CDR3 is CASSPRESMIRFF. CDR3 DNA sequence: TGTGCCAGCAGCCCGCGGGAGTCGATGATCCGGTTCTTC. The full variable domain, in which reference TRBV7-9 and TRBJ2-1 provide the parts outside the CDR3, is DTGVSQNPRHKITKRGQNVTFRCDPISEHNRLYWYRQTLGQGPEFLTYFQNEAQLEKSRLLSDRFSAERPKGSFSTLEIQRTEQGDSAMYLCASSPRESMIRFFGPGTRLTVL.

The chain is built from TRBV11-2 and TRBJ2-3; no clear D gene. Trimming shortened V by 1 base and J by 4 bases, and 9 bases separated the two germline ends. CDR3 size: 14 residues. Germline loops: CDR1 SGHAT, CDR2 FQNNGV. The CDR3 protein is CASSLAWPSDTQYF. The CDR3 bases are TGTGCCAGCAGCTTAGCTTGGCCATCAGATACGCAGTATTTT.

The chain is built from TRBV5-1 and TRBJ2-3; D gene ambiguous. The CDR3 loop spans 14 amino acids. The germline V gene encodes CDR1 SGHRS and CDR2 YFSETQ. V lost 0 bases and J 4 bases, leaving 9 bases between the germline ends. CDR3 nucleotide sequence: TGCGCCAGCAGCTTGGATAGACTTCCAGATACGCAGTATTTT. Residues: CASSLDRLPDTQYF. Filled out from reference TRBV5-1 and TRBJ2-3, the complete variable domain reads KAGVTQTPRYLIKTRGQQVTLSCSPISGHRSVSWYQQTPGQGLQFLFEYFSETQRNKGNFPGRFSGRQFSNSRSEMNVSTLELGDSALYLCASSLDRLPDTQYFGPGTRLTVL.

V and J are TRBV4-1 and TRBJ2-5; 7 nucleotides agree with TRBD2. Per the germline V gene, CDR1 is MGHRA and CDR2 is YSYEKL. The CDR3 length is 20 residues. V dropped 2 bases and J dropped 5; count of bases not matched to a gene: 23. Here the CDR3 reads CASSQRKRAGSSSGGETQYF. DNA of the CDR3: TGCGCCAGCAGCCAACGAAAACGGGCGGGTAGCTCTAGCGGAGGGGAGACCCAGTACTTC.